The 8 T cell receptor beta chains below were found in one sample sequenced in a study of identical twins. Each CDR3 protein gets one entry after TCRdb re-called the 5' RACE reads with MiXCR. This table holds approximately 630,000 distinct CDR3 sequences, just over 7% found once. The same data also contributed to another study, on yellow fever vaccine responses in identical twins.

The sequencing sample was made of PBMCs. The receptor source for this set is a woman aged 18-29 years in good health.

This clonotype was recorded many times. J is TRBJ2-1 and V is TRBV20-1; D possibly corresponds to TRBD1 (6 bases). The V end was cut by 6 bases, the J end by 3 bases, with 15 bases between. CDR1 DFQATT and CDR2 SNEGSKA come from the germline V gene (reference sequence). The CDR3 spans 14 residues. Here the CDR3 reads CSAGYRVGYNEQFF. CDR3 DNA: TGCAGTGCGGGATACAGGGTGGGCTACAATGAGCAGTTCTTC.

This sequence joins TRBV2 and TRBJ2-5; TRBD1 matches at 7 bases. This CDR3 contains 16 residues. The germline V gene encodes CDR1 SNHLY and CDR2 FYNNEI. The V gene end was trimmed by 5 bases and the J gene end by 1 base; junction bases not matched to a gene: 10. The chain's CDR3 is CASSILVGQLQETQYF. CDR3 DNA: TGTGCCAGCAGTATCTTGGTGGGACAGCTCCAAGAGACCCAGTACTTC. The full variable domain, in which reference TRBV2 and TRBJ2-5 provide the parts outside the CDR3, is EPEVTQTPSHQVTQMGQEVILRCVPISNHLYFYWYRQILGQKVEFLVSFYNNEISEKSEIFDDQFSVERPDGSNFTLKIRSTKLEDSAMYFCASSILVGQLQETQYFGPGTRLLVL.

The rearrangement joins TRBV7-2 to TRBJ2-5, with no clear D. CDR3 length: 15 amino acids. V was trimmed by 3 bases and J by 5 bases, leaving 16 bases between them. The germline CDR1 and CDR2 sequences are SGHTA and FQGNSA. The CDR3 region has the DNA TGTGCCAGCAGCTTGGCGCACCTAGTGGCCGAGACCCAGTACTTC. Its protein product is CASSLAHLVAETQYF.

The chain links TRBV12-3 or TRBV12-4 to TRBJ2-7, with 7 positions matching TRBD1. V lost 6 bases, J lost 0 bases, and 8 bases stayed unmatched. The CDR3 has 15 residues. CDR3 loop: CASSEGAINSYEQYF. Written as DNA, the CDR3 is TGTGCCAGCAGCGAGGGGGCCATAAACTCCTACGAGCAGTACTTC.

This clonotype was counted ten times or more. The chain combines TRBV3-1 with TRBJ1-4; D may be TRBD1 (5 bases). Germline V gene data show CDR1 as LGHDT and CDR2 as YNNKEL (reference sequence). V lost 5 bases, J lost 4 bases, and 11 bases lay in between. The CDR3 extends over 14 amino acids. The CDR3 coding sequence is TGTGCCAGCAGCTTCCGCGGGGGTAATGAAAAACTGTTTTTT. Protein sequence: CASSFRGGNEKLFF.

CDR3 residues: CASSPNHGLASYNEQFF. The CDR3 DNA reads TGTGCCAGCAGCCCGAACCACGGACTAGCTTCCTACAATGAGCAGTTCTTC. The chain carries TRBV12-3 or TRBV12-4 and TRBJ2-1; TRBD2 matches at 8 bases. V shed 6 bases and J 1 base; nucleotides not matched to a gene: 11. This CDR3 is 17 amino acids long.

V gene TRBV11-3 combines with J gene TRBJ2-3; 13 positions agree with TRBD2. After removal of 5 bases from V and 6 bases from J, the junction contained 2 bases not matched to a gene. CDR3 length: 14 residues. Germline V gives CDR1 SGHNT, CDR2 YENEEA. The CDR3 coding sequence is TGTGCCAGCAGCCAGACTAGCGGGGGGGATACGCAGTATTTT. Its translation: CASSQTSGGDTQYF.

In its sample, this clonotype was seen many times. V and J are TRBV15 and TRBJ1-1; unclear D gene. The CDR3 is 14 residues long. The germline V gene encodes CDR1 LNHNV and CDR2 YYDKDF (reference sequence). The germline V and J ends were trimmed by 0 bases and 3 bases, with 8 bases remaining between them. The CDR3 loop reads CATSRDAKDTEAFF. DNA of the CDR3: TGTGCCACCAGCAGAGACGCAAAGGACACTGAAGCTTTCTTT.